Only a few counts were recorded for the clone carrying this TCR beta chain. The antigen remains unidentified. CDR3 length: 14 amino acids. Per the germline V gene, CDR1 is SGHNT and CDR2 is YYREEE (reference sequence). V was clipped by 5 bases and J by 4 bases, with 16 bases between them. Vbeta (60) and Jbeta (13) primers were used in the PCR. The protocol was immunoSEQ multiplex PCR, while the TCRdb copy is restricted to in-frame clones and leaves out a portion. In the table there are 160,000 or so clones, around 85% of which are singletons. The data derive from a study of cytomegalovirus exposure and HLA in healthy donors. Whole-study findings and limits: A few chains tied to CMV proved CMV antigen-specific in vitro.

Whereas donors were nominally healthy upon sampling, unrecorded immune exposures were probable. The sequence derives from a man in his forties or fifties in good health and CMV-seropositive. The chain has TRBV5-4 and TRBJ2-7, with D maybe TRBD2 (5 bases). The sample was PBMCs. This chain's CDR3 is CASRVFGKSYEQYF. The CDR3 DNA reads as TGTGCCAGCAGAGTCTTCGGGAAGTCGTACGAGCAGTACTTC.